Listed here are 2 T cell receptor beta chains from one sample, sequenced in a study of T cell repertoires in cytomegalovirus infection. MiXCR, applied by TCRdb to the reads, yields one record per CDR3 protein. The sample contains approximately 320,000 distinct CDR3 sequences, 9.5% of which appear only once. Material: PBMCs. The source is a human donor in good health (CMV status not recorded). Some clones in this sample may be carry-over from other donors' samples.

This clonotype was found a few times. The chain has TRBV7-9 and TRBJ2-2; tentative D call: TRBD2 (6 bases). V was clipped by 5 bases and J by 1 base, with 17 bases between them. This CDR3 contains 17 residues. CDR1 and CDR2 from the germline V gene are SEHNR and FQNEAQ (reference sequence). CDR3 DNA: TGTGCCAGCAGCCCCCAGGTTGGGGGACTGAACACCGGGGAGCTGTTTTTT. It codes for CASSPQVGGLNTGELFF.

This clonotype was seen a handful of times. The chain uses TRBV20-1 and TRBJ1-2, with 7 nucleotides matching TRBD1. The CDR3 is 13 amino acids. The V gene end was trimmed by 6 bases and the J gene end by 4 bases; junction bases not matched to a gene: 8. Germline lookup yields CDR1 DFQATT and CDR2 SNEGSKA (reference sequence). The CDR3 region is CSAPQGGFYGYTF. The CDR3 DNA is TGCAGTGCCCCTCAGGGGGGTTTCTATGGCTACACCTTC.